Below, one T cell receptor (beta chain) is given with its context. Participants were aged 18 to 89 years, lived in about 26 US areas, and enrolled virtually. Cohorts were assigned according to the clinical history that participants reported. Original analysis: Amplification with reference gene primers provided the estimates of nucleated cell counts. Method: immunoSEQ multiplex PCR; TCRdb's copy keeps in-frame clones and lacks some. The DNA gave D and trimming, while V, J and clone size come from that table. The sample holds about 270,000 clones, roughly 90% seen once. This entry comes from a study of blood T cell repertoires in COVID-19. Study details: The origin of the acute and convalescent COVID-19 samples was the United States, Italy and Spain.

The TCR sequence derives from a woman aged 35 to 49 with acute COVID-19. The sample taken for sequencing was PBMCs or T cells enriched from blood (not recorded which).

Here the CDR3 reads CASSLTGTEQYF. CDR3 DNA: TGTGCCAGCAGCTTGACAGGGACCGAGCAGTACTTC. The gene calls are TRBV11-2 and TRBJ2-7, with 7 bases matching TRBD1. Germline values: CDR1 SGHAT, CDR2 FQNNGV. Unmatched junction bases numbered 2, after V lost 3 bases and J lost 6 bases. CDR3 length: 12 residues.